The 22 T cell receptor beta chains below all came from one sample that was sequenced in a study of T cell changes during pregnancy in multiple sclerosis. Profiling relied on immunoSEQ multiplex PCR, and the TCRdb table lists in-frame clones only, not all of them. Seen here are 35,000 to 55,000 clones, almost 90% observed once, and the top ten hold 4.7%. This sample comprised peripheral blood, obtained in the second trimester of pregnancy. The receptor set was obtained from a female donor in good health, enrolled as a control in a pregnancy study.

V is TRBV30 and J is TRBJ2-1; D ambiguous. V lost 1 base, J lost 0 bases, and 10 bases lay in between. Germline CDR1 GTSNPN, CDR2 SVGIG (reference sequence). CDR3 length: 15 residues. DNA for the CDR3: TGTGCCTGGAGTGAGATGTTGAGCTCCTACAATGAGCAGTTCTTC. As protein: CAWSEMLSSYNEQFF.

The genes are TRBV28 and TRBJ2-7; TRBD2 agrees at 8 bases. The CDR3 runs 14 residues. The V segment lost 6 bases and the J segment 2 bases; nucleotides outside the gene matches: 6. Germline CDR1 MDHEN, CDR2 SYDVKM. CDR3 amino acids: CASRRREVTYEQYF. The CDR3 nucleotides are TGTGCCAGCAGGAGGCGGGAGGTTACCTACGAGCAGTACTTC.

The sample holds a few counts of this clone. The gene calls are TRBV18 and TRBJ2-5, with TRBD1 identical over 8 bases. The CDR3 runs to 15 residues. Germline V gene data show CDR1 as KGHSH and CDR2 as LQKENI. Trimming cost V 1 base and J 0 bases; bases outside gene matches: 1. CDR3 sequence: CASSPRDRYQETQYF. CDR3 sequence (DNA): TGTGCCAGCTCACCACGGGACAGGTACCAAGAGACCCAGTACTTC.

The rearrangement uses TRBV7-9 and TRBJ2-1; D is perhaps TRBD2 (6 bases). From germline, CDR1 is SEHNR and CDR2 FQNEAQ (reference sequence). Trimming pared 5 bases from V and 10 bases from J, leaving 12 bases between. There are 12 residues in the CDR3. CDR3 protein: CASSRGLEEQFF. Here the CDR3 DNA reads TGTGCCAGCAGCCGGGGGTTGGAAGAGCAGTTCTTC. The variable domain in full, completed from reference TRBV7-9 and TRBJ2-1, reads DTGVSQNPRHKITKRGQNVTFRCDPISEHNRLYWYRQTLGQGPEFLTYFQNEAQLEKSRLLSDRFSAERPKGSFSTLEIQRTEQGDSAMYLCASSRGLEEQFFGPGTRLTVL.

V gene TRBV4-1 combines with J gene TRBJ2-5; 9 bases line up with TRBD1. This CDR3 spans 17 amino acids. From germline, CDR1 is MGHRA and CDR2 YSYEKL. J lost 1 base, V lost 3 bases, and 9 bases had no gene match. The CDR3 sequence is CASSQDGTGIPQETQYF. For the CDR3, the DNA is TGCGCCAGCAGCCAGGACGGGACAGGGATACCCCAAGAGACCCAGTACTTC.

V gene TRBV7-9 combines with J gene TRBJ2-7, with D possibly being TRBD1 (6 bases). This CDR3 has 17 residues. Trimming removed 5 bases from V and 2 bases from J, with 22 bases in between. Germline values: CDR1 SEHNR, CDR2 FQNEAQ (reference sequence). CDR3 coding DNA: TGTGCCAGCAGCCCAAAAAGCCGGGACAAGGACCCCTACGAGCAGTACTTC. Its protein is CASSPKSRDKDPYEQYF.

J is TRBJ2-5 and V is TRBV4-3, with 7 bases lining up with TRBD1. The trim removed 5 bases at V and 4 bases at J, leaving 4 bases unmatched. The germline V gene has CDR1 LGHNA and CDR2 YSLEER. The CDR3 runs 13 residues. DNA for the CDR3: TGCGCCAGCAGCTTGGGACAGCTAGAGACCCAGTACTTC. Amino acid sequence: CASSLGQLETQYF.

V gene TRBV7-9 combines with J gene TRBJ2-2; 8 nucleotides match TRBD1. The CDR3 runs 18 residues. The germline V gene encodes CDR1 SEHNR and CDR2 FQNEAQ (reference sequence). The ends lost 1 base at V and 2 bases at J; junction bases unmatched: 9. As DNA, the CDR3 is TGTGCCAGCAGCTTAGGGTTGATTGGGACAGGAAACACCGGGGAGCTGTTTTTT. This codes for CASSLGLIGTGNTGELFF.

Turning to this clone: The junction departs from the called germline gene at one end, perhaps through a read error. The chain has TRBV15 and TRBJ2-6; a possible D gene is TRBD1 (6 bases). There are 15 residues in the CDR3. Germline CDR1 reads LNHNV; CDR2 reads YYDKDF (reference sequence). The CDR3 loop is CATSGDRFGANVLTF. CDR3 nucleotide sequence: TGTGCCACCAGCGGAGACAGGTTTGGGGCCAACGTCCTGACTTTC.

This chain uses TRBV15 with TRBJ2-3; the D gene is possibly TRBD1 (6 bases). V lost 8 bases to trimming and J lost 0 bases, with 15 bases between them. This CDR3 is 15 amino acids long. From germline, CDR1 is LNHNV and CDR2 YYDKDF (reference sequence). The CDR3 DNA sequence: TGTGCCACCCGAACAGGGATTTCTAGCACAGATACGCAGTATTTT. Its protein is CATRTGISSTDTQYF.

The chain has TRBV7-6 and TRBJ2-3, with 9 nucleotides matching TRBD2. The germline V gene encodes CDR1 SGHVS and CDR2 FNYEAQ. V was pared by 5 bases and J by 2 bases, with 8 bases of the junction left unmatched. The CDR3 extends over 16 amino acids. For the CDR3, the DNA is TGTGCCAGCAGCCACAGCAGCGGGGGGTTCACAGATACGCAGTATTTT. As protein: CASSHSSGGFTDTQYF. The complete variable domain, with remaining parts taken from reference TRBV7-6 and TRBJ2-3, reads GAGVSQSPRYKVTKRGQDVALRCDPISGHVSLYWYRQALGQGPEFLTYFNYEAQQDKSGLPNDRFSAERPEGSISTLTIQRTEQRDSAMYRCASSHSSGGFTDTQYFGPGTRLTVL.

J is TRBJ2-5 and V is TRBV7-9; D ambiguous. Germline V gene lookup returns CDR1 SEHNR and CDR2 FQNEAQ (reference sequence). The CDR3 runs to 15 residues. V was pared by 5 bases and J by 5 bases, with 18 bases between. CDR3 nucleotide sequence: TGTGCCAGCAGCCCGGTCGTTTGGAGTCCGGAGACCCAGTACTTC. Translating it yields CASSPVVWSPETQYF.

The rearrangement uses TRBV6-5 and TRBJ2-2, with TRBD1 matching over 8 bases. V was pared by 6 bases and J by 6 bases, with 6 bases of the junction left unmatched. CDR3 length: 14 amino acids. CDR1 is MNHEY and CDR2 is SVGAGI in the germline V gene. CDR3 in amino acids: CASRPQTGAGELFF. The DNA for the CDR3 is TGTGCCAGCAGACCCCAGACAGGGGCCGGGGAGCTGTTTTTT.

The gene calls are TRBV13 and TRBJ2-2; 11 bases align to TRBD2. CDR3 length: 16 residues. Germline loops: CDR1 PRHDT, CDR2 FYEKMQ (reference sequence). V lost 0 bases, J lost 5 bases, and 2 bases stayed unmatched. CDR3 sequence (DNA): TGTGCCAGCAGCTTAGGACTAGCGGGAGCTACCGGGGAGCTGTTTTTT. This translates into CASSLGLAGATGELFF.

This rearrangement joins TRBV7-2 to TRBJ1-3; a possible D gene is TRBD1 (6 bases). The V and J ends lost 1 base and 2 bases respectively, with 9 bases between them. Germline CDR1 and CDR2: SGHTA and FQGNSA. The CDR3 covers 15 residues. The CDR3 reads CASSLVGGPGNTIYF. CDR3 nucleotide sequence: TGTGCCAGCAGCTTAGTTGGGGGCCCTGGAAACACCATATATTTT.

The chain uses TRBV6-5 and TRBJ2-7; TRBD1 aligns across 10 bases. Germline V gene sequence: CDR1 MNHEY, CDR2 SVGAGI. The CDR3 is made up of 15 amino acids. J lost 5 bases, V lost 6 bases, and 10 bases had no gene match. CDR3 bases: TGTGCCAGCAGCAGAAGCCGGGACAGGGGTAACGAGCAGTACTTC. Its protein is CASSRSRDRGNEQYF.

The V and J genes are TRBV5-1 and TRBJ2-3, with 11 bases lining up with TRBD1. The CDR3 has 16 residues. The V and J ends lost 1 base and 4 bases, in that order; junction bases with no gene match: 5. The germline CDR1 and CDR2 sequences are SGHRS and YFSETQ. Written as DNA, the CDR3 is TGCGCCAGCAGCTTGCCGGGACAGGGGGTAGCAGATACGCAGTATTTT. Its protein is CASSLPGQGVADTQYF.

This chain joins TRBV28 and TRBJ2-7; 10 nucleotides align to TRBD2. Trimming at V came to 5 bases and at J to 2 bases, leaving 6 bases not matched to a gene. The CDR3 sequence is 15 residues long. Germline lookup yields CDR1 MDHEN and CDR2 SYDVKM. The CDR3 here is CASSVERGGPYEQYF. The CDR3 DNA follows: TGTGCCAGCAGTGTCGAGCGGGGGGGCCCCTACGAGCAGTACTTC.

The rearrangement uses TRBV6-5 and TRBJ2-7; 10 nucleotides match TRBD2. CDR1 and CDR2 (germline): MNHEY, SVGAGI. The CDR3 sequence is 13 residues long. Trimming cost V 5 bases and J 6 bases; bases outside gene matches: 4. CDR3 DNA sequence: TGTGCCAGCAGTCTAGCGGGAGAGTTCGAGCAGTACTTC. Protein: CASSLAGEFEQYF.

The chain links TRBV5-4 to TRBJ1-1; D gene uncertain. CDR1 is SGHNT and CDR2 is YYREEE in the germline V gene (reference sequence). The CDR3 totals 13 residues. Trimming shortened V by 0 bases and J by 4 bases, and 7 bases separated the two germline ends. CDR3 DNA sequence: TGTGCCAGCAGCTTGGATAGCCCCACTGAAGCTTTCTTT. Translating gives CASSLDSPTEAFF.

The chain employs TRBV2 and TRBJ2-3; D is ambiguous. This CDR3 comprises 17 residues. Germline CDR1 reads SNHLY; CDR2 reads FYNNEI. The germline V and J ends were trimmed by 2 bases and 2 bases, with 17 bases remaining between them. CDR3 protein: CASSEFNAFSPTDTQYF. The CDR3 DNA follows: TGTGCCAGCAGTGAATTCAATGCGTTCTCACCCACAGATACGCAGTATTTT.

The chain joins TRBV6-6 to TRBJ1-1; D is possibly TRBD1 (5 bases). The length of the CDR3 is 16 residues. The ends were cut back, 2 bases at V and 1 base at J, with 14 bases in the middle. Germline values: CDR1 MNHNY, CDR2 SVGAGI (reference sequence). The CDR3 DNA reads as TGTGCCAGCAGTTACCCCAGGGTTGAGCGGAACACTGAAGCTTTCTTT. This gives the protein CASSYPRVERNTEAFF.